Listed below are T cell receptor beta chains from one sample, sequenced in a study of blood T cell repertoires in COVID-19. The protocol was immunoSEQ multiplex PCR, while the TCRdb copy is restricted to in-frame clones and leaves out a portion. The top ten clones hold roughly 1.2% of a sample with 380,000 or so clones, roughly 90% of them seen once. The sample taken for sequencing was peripheral blood. These receptors all come from a man aged 40-49 years with acute or convalescent COVID-19. CDR3s include the opening cysteine and the closing phenylalanine or tryptophan. The D gene is left open where the match is weak. Clone size is stated in some rows and not others, as once, few, many or a class when expanded.

abundance	d_gene	j_gene	v_gene	CDR3nt	CDR3aa
NA	TRBD2	TRBJ2-7	TRBV7-2	TGTGCCAGCAGCTTAGCGACTAGCGGGGACTACGAGCAGTACTTC	CASSLATSGDYEQYF
few	TRBD1	TRBJ1-1	TRBV27	TGTGCCAGCAGTTACCAACAGGGGGCCGTCACTGAAGCTTTCTTT	CASSYQQGAVTEAFF
NA	NA	TRBJ2-2	TRBV9	TGTGCCAGCAGCTCCCGAGGGACCGGGGAGCTGTTTTTT	CASSSRGTGELFF
NA	NA	TRBJ2-3	TRBV6-6	TGTGCCAGCAGTTACACCCGGACAGATTCAGATACGCAGTATTTT	CASSYTRTDSDTQYF
NA	TRBD1	TRBJ2-7	TRBV7-9	TGTGCCAGCCGGCTGGGACAGCCCGCTGGCGAGCAGTACTTC	CASRLGQPAGEQYF
NA	NA	TRBJ2-7	TRBV2	TGTGCCAGCAGAGCCGTCTACCTGGCGGGCCGCGAGCAGTACTTC	CASRAVYLAGREQYF
NA	NA	TRBJ1-4	TRBV4-1	TGCGCCAGCAGCCAAGATCTTGAGACACCGGAAAAACTGTTTTTT	CASSQDLETPEKLFF
NA	TRBD1	TRBJ1-1	TRBV4-1	TGCGCCAGCAGCCCCAGGGGGTTGAACACTGAAGCTTTCTTT	CASSPRGLNTEAFF
NA	NA	TRBJ1-6	TRBV30	TGTGCCTGGAGTGTAGATCGGTATAATTCACCCCTCCACTTT	CAWSVDRYNSPLHF
NA	NA	TRBJ2-7	TRBV7-9	TGTGCCAGCAAAGCCGCCGGGAGCTACGAGCAGTACTTC	CASKAAGSYEQYF
once	NA	TRBJ2-2	TRBV9	TGTGCCAGCAGCGTAGTACCAGAAGCGAACACCGGGGAGCTGTTTTTT	CASSVVPEANTGELFF
NA	NA	TRBJ1-2	TRBV15	TGTGCCACCAGCAGAGATTCGTCCGGGAACTATGGCTACACCTTC	CATSRDSSGNYGYTF
NA	TRBD2	TRBJ2-1	TRBV27	TGTGCCAGCAGCCCAACTAGCGGGGGGTTCCATGAGCAGTTCTTC	CASSPTSGGFHEQFF
NA	NA	TRBJ2-7	TRBV6-1	TGTGCCAGCAGTGGTCGTCTCGCGCGAAGCTCCTACGAGCAGTACTTC	CASSGRLARSSYEQYF
few	TRBD1	TRBJ1-2	TRBV3-1/TRBV3-2	TGTGCCAGCAGCCAAAGACAGGGGAATGGCTACACCTTC	CASSQRQGNGYTF
NA	NA	TRBJ2-2	TRBV7-2	TGTGCCAGCAGCTTAGGACTGAACACCGGGGAGCTGTTTTTT	CASSLGLNTGELFF
once	NA	TRBJ1-5	TRBV28	TGTGCCACCGCACAAGCAGGGGATAGGAATCAGCCCCAGCATTTT	CATAQAGDRNQPQHF
NA	NA	TRBJ1-1	TRBV7-6	TGTGCCAGCAGCTTAGATGAGTCAACTAGCACTGAAGCTTTCTTT	CASSLDESTSTEAFF
NA	NA	TRBJ2-3	TRBV10-1	TGCGCCAGCAGTGTTAGCCTCAGCACAGATACGCAGTATTTT	CASSVSLSTDTQYF
NA	TRBD2	TRBJ2-1	TRBV11-3	TGTGCCAGCAGCTTAAGACTAGCGGGGACTGAGGAGCAGTTCTTC	CASSLRLAGTEEQFF
NA	TRBD1	TRBJ1-4	TRBV5-6	TGTGCCAGCAGCTTCGGGACAGGGAGGGAAAAACTGTTTTTT	CASSFGTGREKLFF
NA	NA	TRBJ2-2	TRBV5-1	TGCGCCAGCAGCTTGGTTCTCCCGGGGACCGGGGAGCTGTTTTTT	CASSLVLPGTGELFF
NA	TRBD2	TRBJ2-7	TRBV19	TGTGCCACGAGGACTAGCGGGAGATTAACCGAGCAGTACTTC	CATRTSGRLTEQYF
NA	NA	TRBJ1-2	TRBV27	TGTGCCAGCAGTTTATCCCCCTCGGGACTAGCAAACTATGGCTACACCTTC	CASSLSPSGLANYGYTF
NA	TRBD1	TRBJ2-7	TRBV6-5	TGTGCCAGCAGATTGGGACAGATCTACGAGCAGTACTTC	CASRLGQIYEQYF
NA	NA	TRBJ1-4	TRBV6-1	TGTGCCAGCAGTGAAAATTTCGCAACTAATGAAAAACTGTTTTTT	CASSENFATNEKLFF
few	NA	TRBJ2-1	TRBV27	TGTGCCAGCACCTTGGGCTCCACCTCCTACAATGAGCAGTTCTTC	CASTLGSTSYNEQFF
NA	TRBD2	TRBJ2-7	TRBV4-2	TGTGCCAGCAGCCCTAGAGGGACTAGCGGGACCTACGAGCAGTACTTC	CASSPRGTSGTYEQYF
NA	NA	TRBJ1-1	TRBV9	TGTGCCAGCAGCGTAGGGGGGCAGAACACTGAAGCTTTCTTT	CASSVGGQNTEAFF